Here is one T cell receptor beta chain with its context. No antigen is known for it. With a J-beta primer mix and a sample-barcoded 5' primer, a second PCR ran roughly 7 to 11 cycles. Every cDNA was tagged by a template-switch adaptor with 12 random nucleotides. A single record per CDR3 protein comes from TCRdb applying MiXCR to the 5' RACE reads. The table has over 600,000 distinct CDR3 sequences, more than 55% seen once; the top ten hold around 24%. The germline V gene encodes CDR1 SNHLY and CDR2 FYNNEI. The length of the CDR3 is 14 residues. Germline trimming cut 10 bases from V and 7 bases from J; bases unmatched to any gene: 13. The record originates from a study of blood T cells in healthy people across ages. Across the study: Capturing about one barcoded beta molecule per two T cells was achieved by template switching. Points from the study as a whole: In these data, TCR beta diversity tracked strongly with naive T cell percentage. Donor CMV status was unknown, possibly confounding expanded clonotype changes.

The V and J genes are TRBV2 and TRBJ1-2; 9 bases match TRBD1. The TCR was taken from a man in his forties in good health. Sequencing used blood. CDR3 sequence: CATWTTGQGFGYTF. The DNA of the CDR3 is TGTGCCACCTGGACGACGGGACAGGGATTTGGCTACACCTTC.